This T cell receptor beta chain was profiled in a study of cytomegalovirus exposure and HLA in healthy donors. This CDR3 comprises 14 residues. V lost 5 bases and J lost 3; bases outside the gene matches: 5. The germline CDR1 and CDR2 sequences are SGHNT and YENEEA. Vbeta (60) and Jbeta (13) primers were used in the PCR. Produced via immunoSEQ multiplex PCR; TCRdb's table is partial and in-frame only. The sample lists 180,000 or so clones, 62% occurring once. Sequencing used PBMCs. The clonotype originates from a man aged 35 to 55 in good health and CMV-seronegative. The rearrangement links TRBV11-3 to TRBJ2-3, with 7 bases lining up with TRBD1. Here the CDR3 reads CASSPGQSTDTQYF. DNA of the CDR3: TGTGCCAGCAGCCCGGGACAGTCAACAGATACGCAGTATTTT.